This T cell receptor beta chain was sequenced for a study of cytomegalovirus exposure and HLA in healthy donors. The study's findings and limits: There were three CMV-associated chains whose specificity for CMV antigens was confirmed in vitro.

Profiling relied on immunoSEQ multiplex PCR, and the TCRdb table lists in-frame clones only, not all of them. The data hold roughly 120,000 clones, with about nine tenths observed a single time. About this clone itself: What it binds is unknown.

The source is a man aged 25-45 years in good health and CMV-seronegative. What was sequenced was PBMCs.

The CDR3 sequence: CASSLIVRGTGSYTGELFF. The CDR3 bases are TGCGCCAGCAGCTTGATCGTGCGGGGGACAGGGTCCTACACCGGGGAGCTGTTTTTT. The V gene is TRBV5-1, the J gene TRBJ2-2; 9 nucleotides align to TRBD1. This CDR3 has 19 amino acids. Germline values: CDR1 SGHRS, CDR2 YFSETQ. The junction had 13 bases not matched to a gene; V was cut back by 1 base and J by 3 bases.